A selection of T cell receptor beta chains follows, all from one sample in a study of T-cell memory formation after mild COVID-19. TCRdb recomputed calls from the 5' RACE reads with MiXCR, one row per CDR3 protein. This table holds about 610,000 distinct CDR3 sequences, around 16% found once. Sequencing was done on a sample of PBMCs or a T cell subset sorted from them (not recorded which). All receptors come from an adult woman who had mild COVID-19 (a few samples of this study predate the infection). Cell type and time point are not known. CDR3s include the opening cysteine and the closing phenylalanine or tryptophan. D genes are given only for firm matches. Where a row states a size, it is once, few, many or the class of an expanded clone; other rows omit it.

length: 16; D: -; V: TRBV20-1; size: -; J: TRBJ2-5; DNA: TGCAGTGCTAGAGTCTCATTCCCCCCTAGTATGGAGACCCAGTACTTC; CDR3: CSARVSFPPSMETQYF
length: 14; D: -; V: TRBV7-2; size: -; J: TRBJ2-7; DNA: TGTGCCAGCAGCTTAGCGTACGGAGGACGCGAGCAGTACTTC; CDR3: CASSLAYGGREQYF
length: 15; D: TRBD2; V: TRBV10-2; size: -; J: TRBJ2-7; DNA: TGCGCCAGCAGTGAGACCGGACTAGCGATGCCCGAGCAGTACTTC; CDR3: CASSETGLAMPEQYF
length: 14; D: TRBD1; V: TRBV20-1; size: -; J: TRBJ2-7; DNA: TGCAGTGCTAGAAGGGACAGCCTCTCCTACGAGCAGTACTTC; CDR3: CSARRDSLSYEQYF
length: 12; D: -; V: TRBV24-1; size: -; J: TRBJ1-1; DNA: TGTGCCACCAGTGATTTAGGCAGAGAAGCTTTCTTT; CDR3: CATSDLGREAFF
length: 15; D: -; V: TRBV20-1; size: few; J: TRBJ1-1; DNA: TGCAGTGCTAGGATAGGGGAAGGAATGAACACTGAAGCTTTCTTT; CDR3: CSARIGEGMNTEAFF
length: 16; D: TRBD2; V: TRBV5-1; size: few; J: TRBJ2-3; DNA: TGCGCCAGCAGCCCCCGTCCTAGCGGGGTTACAGATACGCAGTATTTT; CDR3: CASSPRPSGVTDTQYF
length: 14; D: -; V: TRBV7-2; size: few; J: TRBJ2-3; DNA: TGTGCCAGCAGCTTCGGGACCGACTTGGATACGCAGTATTTT; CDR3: CASSFGTDLDTQYF
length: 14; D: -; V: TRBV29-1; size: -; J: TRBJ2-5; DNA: TGCAGCGTTGAGGACTTGGACAGAGAAGAGACCCAGTACTTC; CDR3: CSVEDLDREETQYF
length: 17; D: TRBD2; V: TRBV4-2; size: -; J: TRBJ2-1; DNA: TGTGCCAGCAGCCAAGACGAGCGGGAGGGCTCCTACAATGAGCAGTTCTTC; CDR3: CASSQDEREGSYNEQFF
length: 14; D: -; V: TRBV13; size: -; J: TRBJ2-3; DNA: TGTGCCAGCAGTAGTGACTCGGGGACAGATACGCAGTATTTT; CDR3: CASSSDSGTDTQYF
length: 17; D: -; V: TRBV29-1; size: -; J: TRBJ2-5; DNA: TGCAGCGTTGAATTTAAAGGGGGAGGCGGGGTCCAAGAGACCCAGTACTTC; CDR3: CSVEFKGGGGVQETQYF
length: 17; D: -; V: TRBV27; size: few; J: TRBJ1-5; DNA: TGTGCCAGCAGTTCCGGGGCAGGGCCCTATAGCAATCAGCCCCAGCATTTT; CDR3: CASSSGAGPYSNQPQHF
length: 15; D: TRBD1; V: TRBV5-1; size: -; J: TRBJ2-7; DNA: TGCGCCAGCAGTCACACCGGGACAGGGGGTTACGAGCAGTACTTC; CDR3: CASSHTGTGGYEQYF
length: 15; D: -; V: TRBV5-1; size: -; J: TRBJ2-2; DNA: TGCGCCAGCAGCTTGGTGGTCCCCAACACCGGGGAGCTGTTTTTT; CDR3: CASSLVVPNTGELFF
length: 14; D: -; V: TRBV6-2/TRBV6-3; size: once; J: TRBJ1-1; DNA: TGTGCCAGCAGTTACTTCGGGGGTTCGGCTGAAGCTTTCTTT; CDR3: CASSYFGGSAEAFF
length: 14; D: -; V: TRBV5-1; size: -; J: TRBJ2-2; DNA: TGCGCCAGCAGCTTGGGGACGGACTACGGGGAGCTGTTTTTT; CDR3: CASSLGTDYGELFF
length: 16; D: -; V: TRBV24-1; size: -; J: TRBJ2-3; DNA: TGTGCCACCAGGGCTACCCAGGGACAAAGCACAGATACGCAGTATTTT; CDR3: CATRATQGQSTDTQYF
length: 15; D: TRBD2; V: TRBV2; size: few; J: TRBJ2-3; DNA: TGTGCCAGCAGCGAAGTAGCGGGGAGCACAGATACGCAGTATTTT; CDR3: CASSEVAGSTDTQYF
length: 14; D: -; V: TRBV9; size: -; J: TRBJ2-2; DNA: TGTGCCAGCAGCGTGGGGACTCCCACCGGGGAGCTGTTTTTT; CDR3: CASSVGTPTGELFF
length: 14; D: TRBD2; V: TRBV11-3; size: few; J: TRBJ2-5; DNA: TGTGCCAGCAGCTCCCGGACTAGCCAAGAGACCCAGTACTTC; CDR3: CASSSRTSQETQYF
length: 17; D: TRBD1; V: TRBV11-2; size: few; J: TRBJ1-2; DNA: TGTGCCAGCAGCTTAGGGACAGGGGGTCGTGACGCGTATGGCTACACCTTC; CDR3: CASSLGTGGRDAYGYTF
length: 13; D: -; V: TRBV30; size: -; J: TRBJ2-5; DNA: TGTGCCTGGAGGACCCGGGGAGTTGAGACCCAGTACTTC; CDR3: CAWRTRGVETQYF
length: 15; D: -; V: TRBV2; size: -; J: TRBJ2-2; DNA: TGTGCCACAAGGCGGGACTCCACGAACACCGGGGAGCTGTTTTTT; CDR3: CATRRDSTNTGELFF